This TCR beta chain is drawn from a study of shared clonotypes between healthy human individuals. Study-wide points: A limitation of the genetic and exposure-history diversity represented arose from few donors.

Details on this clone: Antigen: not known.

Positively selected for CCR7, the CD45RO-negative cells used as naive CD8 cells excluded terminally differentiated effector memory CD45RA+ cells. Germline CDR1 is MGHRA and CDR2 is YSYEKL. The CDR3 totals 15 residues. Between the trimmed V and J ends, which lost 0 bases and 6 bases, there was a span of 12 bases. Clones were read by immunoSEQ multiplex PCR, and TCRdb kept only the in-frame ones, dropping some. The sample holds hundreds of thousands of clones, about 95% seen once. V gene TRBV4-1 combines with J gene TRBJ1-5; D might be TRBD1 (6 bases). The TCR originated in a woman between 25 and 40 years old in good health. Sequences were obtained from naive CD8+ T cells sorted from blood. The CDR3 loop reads CASSQDHRDGQPQHF. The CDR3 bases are TGCGCCAGCAGCCAAGATCACAGGGACGGTCAGCCCCAGCATTTT.